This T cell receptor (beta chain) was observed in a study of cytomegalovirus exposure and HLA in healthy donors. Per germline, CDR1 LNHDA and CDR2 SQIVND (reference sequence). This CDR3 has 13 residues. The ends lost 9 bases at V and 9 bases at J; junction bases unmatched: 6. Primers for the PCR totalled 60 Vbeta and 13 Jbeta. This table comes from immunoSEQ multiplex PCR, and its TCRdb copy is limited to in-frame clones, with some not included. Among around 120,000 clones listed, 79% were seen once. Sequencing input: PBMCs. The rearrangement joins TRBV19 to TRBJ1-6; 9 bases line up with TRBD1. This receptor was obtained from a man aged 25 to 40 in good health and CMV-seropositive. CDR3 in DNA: TGTGCCAGCCTATCGACAGGGGGTTCACCCCTCCACTTT. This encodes CASLSTGGSPLHF.